This TCR beta chain was observed in a study of blood T cells in healthy people across ages. As to this clonotype: Its antigen is not identified.

Overall study results and limits: Fewer expanded clones and more diversity marked long-lived versus aged donors.

V dropped 6 bases and J dropped 9 bases, with 12 bases sitting between them. Germline CDR1 is MNHNS and CDR2 is SASEGT. The CDR3 is 12 amino acids. With a J-beta primer mix and a sample-barcoded 5' primer, a second PCR ran roughly 6 to 12 cycles. One entry per CDR3 protein, called by TCRdb with MiXCR from the 5' RACE reads. The sample has about 680,000 distinct CDR3 sequences, 49% seen once. The gene calls are TRBV6-1 and TRBJ2-1; D might be TRBD1 (6 bases). This receptor was identified in a woman in her fifties or sixties in good health. Material: blood. The CDR3 region is CASRQQGIEQFF. CDR3 nucleotides: TGTGCCAGCAGACAACAGGGTATTGAGCAGTTCTTC.